The clone carrying this TCR beta chain was detected a few times. One entry per CDR3 protein, called by TCRdb with MiXCR from the RACE reads. This table has around 300,000 distinct CDR3 sequences, roughly 6% appearing once. From germline, CDR1 is MNHEY and CDR2 SVGEGT. Trimming pared 4 bases from V and 3 bases from J, leaving 10 bases between. The CDR3 totals 14 residues. Documented time point: pre-sensitization, week 0. Regarding treatment: therapeutic diphenylcyclopropenone sensitization with weekly scalp DPC. The study drew its donors from alopecia patients who were 18 to 70 years old and suitable for DPC. The data originate from a study of human T cells and chemical hapten exposure. Across the study: Chiefly women, the patients showed alopecia areata, totalis or universalis. Variation in per-sample TCR yields came mainly from small pooled library volume differences.

The sample consisted of whole blood, taken in connection with sensitization to the hapten diphenylcyclopropenone (DPC). The chain recombines TRBV6-2 or TRBV6-3 with TRBJ1-5, with TRBD1 as a possible D gene (6 bases). The clonotype originates from a woman aged 18 to 35 with alopecia areata. Some clones in this sample may be carry-over from other donors' samples. The CDR3 here is CASSWTANNQPQHF. The DNA for the CDR3 is TGTGCCAGCAGTTGGACAGCCAACAATCAGCCCCAGCATTTT.